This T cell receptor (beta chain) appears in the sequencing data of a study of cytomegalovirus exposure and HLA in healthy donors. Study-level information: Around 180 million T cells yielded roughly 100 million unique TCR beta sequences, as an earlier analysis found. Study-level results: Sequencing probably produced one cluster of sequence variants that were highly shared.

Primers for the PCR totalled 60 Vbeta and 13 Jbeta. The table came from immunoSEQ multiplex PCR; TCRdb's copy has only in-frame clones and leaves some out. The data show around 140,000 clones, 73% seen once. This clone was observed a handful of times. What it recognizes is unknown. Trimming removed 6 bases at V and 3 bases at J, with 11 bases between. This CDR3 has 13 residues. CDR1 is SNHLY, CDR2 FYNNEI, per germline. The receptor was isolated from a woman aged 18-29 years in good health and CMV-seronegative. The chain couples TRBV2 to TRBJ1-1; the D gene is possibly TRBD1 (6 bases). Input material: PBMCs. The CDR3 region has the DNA TGTGCCAGCAGAGAGGACAGCTACACTGAAGCTTTCTTT. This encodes CASREDSYTEAFF.